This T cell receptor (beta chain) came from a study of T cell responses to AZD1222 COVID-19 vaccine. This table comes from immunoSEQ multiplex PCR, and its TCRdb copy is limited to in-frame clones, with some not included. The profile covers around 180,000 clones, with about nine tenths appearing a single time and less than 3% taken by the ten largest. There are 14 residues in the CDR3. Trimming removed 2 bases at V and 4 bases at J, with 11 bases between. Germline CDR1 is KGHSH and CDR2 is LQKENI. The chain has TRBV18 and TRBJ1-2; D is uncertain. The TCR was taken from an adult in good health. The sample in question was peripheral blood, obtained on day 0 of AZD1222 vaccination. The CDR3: CASSPLRELYGYTF. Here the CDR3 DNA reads TGTGCCAGCTCACCATTACGGGAGCTCTATGGCTACACCTTC.